Given below is one T cell receptor (beta chain) in context. The sample holds many counts of this clonotype. The antigen it recognizes is unknown. No base qualities exist here, and no much larger clone lies one base off it. The entry originates in a study of response to subunit inactivated influenza vaccine (dated by TCRdb to the late 2010s). Concerning the study at large: Deep quantitative T cell receptor repertoire profiling was used in the study to track responses to a trivalent subunit inactivated influenza vaccine.

At the junction V is shortened by 0 bases and J by 7 bases; bases outside the gene matches: 9. The CDR3 has 16 amino acids, counting the end cysteine and phenylalanine. Solely the CDR3 DNA is kept, with 48 bases framed from the first base. Here is what the overall study found, with its caveats: According to the authors, only a limited number of new T cells may be recruited by each seasonal influenza vaccination.

Library preparation employed RT-PCR. Sequencer: Illumina HiSeq 2500. Clones were called with MiXCR by TCRdb after fastp trimmed the public reads at Q25, and only in-frame beta chains were retained. Records with the same CDR3 protein are collapsed into one entry carrying the most frequent genes and DNA. The sample table contains about 700,000 distinct CDR3 sequences; only one count was recorded for roughly 14% of them. Approximately 6.5% of the sample goes to the ten largest clones. The chain joins TRBV12-3 or TRBV12-4 to TRBJ2-1, with TRBD1 matching 7 junction bases. The TCR originated in a man in his forties or fifties who received an inactivated influenza vaccine. Donor details come from another sample of the same person, matched by shared clones. The sample in question was PBMCs from blood, obtained 14 to 15 days before vaccination. The CDR3 region has the sequence CASSLAQDRPRNEQFF. The DNA sequence follows: TGTGCCAGCAGTTTAGCCCAGGACAGGCCGCGAAATGAGCAGTTCTTC.